The 5 T cell receptor beta chains listed next were all sequenced from one sample in a study of tumor-infiltrating lymphocytes in oesophageal squamous cell carcinoma. Using its own MiXCR run on the PCR reads, TCRdb lists one record per CDR3 protein. The sample records approximately 11,000 distinct CDR3 sequences, roughly three fifths being singletons. Sequencing was done on a sample of esophageal tumor tissue. The receptors were gathered from a male donor with esophageal squamous cell carcinoma.

This clonotype showed up many times. The chain employs TRBV7-9 and TRBJ2-5; 7 nucleotides align to TRBD1. Germline lookup yields CDR1 SEHNR and CDR2 FQNEAQ (reference sequence). With V trimmed by 3 bases and J by 5 bases, 15 bases remained unmatched. The CDR3 contains 17 residues. CDR3 sequence: CASSFSTGTEGRETQYF. The DNA of the CDR3 is TGTGCCAGCAGCTTCTCTACCGGGACAGAGGGGCGGGAGACCCAGTACTTC.

The chain is built from TRBV12-3 or TRBV12-4 and TRBJ2-5, with a possible D match to TRBD1 (6 bases). The end of the DNA aligns better with TRBJ2-1, so the J call may be wrong. The CDR3 has 13 residues. Here the CDR3 DNA reads TGTGCCAGCAGAAGGGGGAGAGGCAATGAGCAGTTCTTC. It encodes CASRRGRGNEQFF.

This clonotype has a handful of counts. The rearrangement uses TRBV7-8 and TRBJ2-1; maybe TRBD2 (6 bases). The last part of the DNA fits TRBJ2-5 better; the J call may be wrong. The CDR3 length is 11 residues. Germline loops: CDR1 SGHVS, CDR2 FQNEAQ. In nucleotides, the CDR3 is TGTGCCAGCAGCAGCGGGGAGACCCAGTACTTC. Encoded protein: CASSSGETQYF.

This chain joins TRBV28 and TRBJ2-7, with 8 bases aligning to TRBD2. This CDR3 is 14 amino acids long. CDR1 MDHEN and CDR2 SYDVKM come from the germline V gene. The trim removed 5 bases at V and 3 bases at J, leaving 6 bases unmatched. This chain's CDR3 is CASSASGRIYEQYF. CDR3 sequence (DNA): TGTGCCAGCAGTGCAAGCGGGAGAATCTACGAGCAGTACTTC. The full variable domain, its missing parts supplied by reference TRBV28 and TRBJ2-7, is DVKVTQSSRYLVKRTGEKVFLECVQDMDHENMFWYRQDPGLGLRLIYFSYDVKMKEKGDIPEGYSVSREKKERFSLILESASTNQTSMYLCASSASGRIYEQYFGPGTRLTVT.

The V gene is TRBV12-3 or TRBV12-4, the J gene TRBJ2-1, with D maybe TRBD1 (6 bases). The CDR3 totals 14 residues. V was clipped by 6 bases and J by 6 bases, with 15 bases between them. The CDR3 nucleotides read TGTGCCAGCAGCTCCCTACAGGGTCCCAATGAGCAGTTCTTC. Translation: CASSSLQGPNEQFF.